The rows below give T cell receptor beta chains drawn from one sample of a study of cytomegalovirus exposure and HLA in healthy donors. Repertoires were generated with immunoSEQ multiplex PCR, while TCRdb's copy carries only in-frame clones and drops some. This sample has about 250,000 clones, with 85% to 90% found just once. Sequencing was performed on PBMCs. The source of these receptors is a man aged 18 to 30 in good health and CMV-seronegative. The CDR3 runs from the conserved cysteine through the conserved F or W. D genes are given only for firm matches. Only some rows state a clone size, as once, few, many or a class for expanded clones.

>.|.|TRBV19|TRBJ1-1
CASSIGPNTEAFF
TGTGCCAGTAGTATTGGGCCGAACACTGAAGCTTTCTTT
>.|once|TRBV7-8|TRBJ2-5
CASSQRDNQYF
TGTGCCAGCAGCCAACGGGACAACCAGTACTTC
>TRBD1|.|TRBV30|TRBJ2-5
CAWATGGSETQYF
TGTGCCTGGGCAACAGGGGGATCTGAGACCCAGTACTTC
>.|.|TRBV27|TRBJ1-6
CASSWNRGPNSPLHF
TGTGCCAGCAGTTGGAATCGAGGTCCCAATTCACCCCTCCACTTT
>.|.|TRBV19|TRBJ2-7
CASSIGASTYEQYF
TGTGCCAGTAGTATAGGAGCGTCGACCTACGAGCAGTACTTC
>.|once|TRBV6-1|TRBJ2-5
CASSEQGRETQYF
TGTGCCAGCAGTGAACAGGGGCGAGAGACCCAGTACTTC
>.|.|TRBV18|TRBJ2-6
CASSPPQASGANVLTF
TGTGCCAGCTCACCACCGCAGGCCTCTGGGGCCAACGTCCTGACTTTC
>.|.|TRBV4-3|TRBJ2-2
CASASWQSNTGELFF
TGCGCCAGCGCTTCGTGGCAATCGAACACCGGGGAGCTGTTTTTT
>.|.|TRBV4-1|TRBJ1-4
CASSQGPQGKRANEKLFF
TGCGCCAGCAGCCAAGGGCCACAGGGTAAACGTGCTAATGAAAAACTGTTTTTT
>.|.|TRBV9|TRBJ2-2
CASSATVNTGELFF
TGTGCCAGCAGCGCGACAGTGAACACCGGGGAGCTGTTTTTT
>.|few|TRBV28|TRBJ1-1
CASSSGGVNTEAFF
TGTGCCAGCAGCAGCGGGGGGGTGAACACTGAAGCTTTCTTT
>.|.|TRBV4-3|TRBJ2-1
CASSQVSGNEQFF
TGCGCCAGCAGCCAAGTGTCCGGGAATGAGCAGTTCTTC
>.|.|TRBV5-1|TRBJ1-1
CASSLSETGMNTEAFF
TGCGCCAGCAGCTTGTCCGAGACAGGTATGAACACTGAAGCTTTCTTT
>.|.|TRBV2|TRBJ2-7
CASEDLVTEQYF
TGTGCCAGCGAGGATTTGGTCACCGAGCAGTACTTC
>.|.|TRBV6-5|TRBJ1-1
CASSYGTTNTEAFF
TGTGCCAGCAGCTACGGGACAACGAACACTGAAGCTTTCTTT
>.|few|TRBV28|TRBJ1-5
CASSFLSEDQPQHF
TGTGCCAGCAGTTTTTTATCTGAGGATCAGCCCCAGCATTTT
>.|once|TRBV27|TRBJ2-7
CASSPGNSYEQYF
TGTGCCAGCAGTCCCGGGAACTCCTACGAGCAGTACTTC
>TRBD2|.|TRBV27|TRBJ2-3
CASSPEYSGGLDTQYF
TGTGCCAGCAGCCCCGAATATAGCGGGGGTTTAGATACGCAGTATTTT
>.|.|TRBV18|TRBJ1-5
CASSRGQTNQPQHF
TGTGCCAGCTCACGGGGACAAACTAATCAGCCCCAGCATTTT
>.|few|TRBV28|TRBJ1-5
CASRGGSQPQHF
TGTGCCAGCAGGGGGGGTAGTCAGCCCCAGCATTTT
>TRBD1|.|TRBV19|TRBJ1-5
CASSLKTGLNQPQHF
TGTGCCAGTAGTCTGAAGACAGGGCTCAATCAGCCCCAGCATTTT
>.|.|TRBV7-6|TRBJ2-7
CASSSGTNSYEQYF
TGTGCCAGCAGCTCCGGGACAAATAGCTACGAGCAGTACTTC
>TRBD2|.|TRBV7-2|TRBJ2-3
CASTGSGADTQYF
TGTGCCAGCACCGGTAGCGGGGCAGATACGCAGTATTTT
>TRBD1|few|TRBV2|TRBJ1-5
CASSVDRVYQPQHF
TGTGCCAGCAGTGTGGACAGGGTGTATCAGCCCCAGCATTTT
>TRBD2|.|TRBV9|TRBJ2-1
CASSVAAGGPGEQFF
TGTGCCAGCAGCGTAGCGGCGGGAGGGCCAGGTGAGCAGTTCTTC
>TRBD1|.|TRBV5-4|TRBJ1-6
CASSWTGGSSPLHF
TGTGCCAGCAGCTGGACAGGGGGTAGTTCACCCCTCCACTTT
>TRBD2|.|TRBV4-3|TRBJ2-4
CASSQSILPGTSGENIQYF
TGCGCCAGCAGCCAATCCATCCTCCCCGGGACTAGCGGTGAAAACATTCAGTACTTC
>TRBD2|.|TRBV2|TRBJ2-1
CASRGPPGLAVVSNEQFF
TGTGCCAGCAGGGGACCCCCGGGACTAGCGGTCGTCAGCAATGAGCAGTTCTTC
>.|.|TRBV9|TRBJ1-6
CASSVLEGNSPLHF
TGTGCCAGCAGCGTTTTAGAGGGTAATTCACCCCTCCACTTT
>TRBD1|few|TRBV19|TRBJ2-2
CASKRDRVTGELFF
TGTGCCAGTAAACGGGACAGGGTTACCGGGGAGCTGTTTTTT
>.|.|TRBV28|TRBJ1-4
CASSNSGFRATNEKLFF
TGTGCCAGCAGCAATTCAGGGTTCAGGGCAACTAATGAAAAACTGTTTTTT
>TRBD2|.|TRBV28|TRBJ2-1
CASSPARDRGRQFF
TGTGCCAGCAGCCCAGCCCGGGACCGCGGGAGGCAGTTCTTC
>TRBD1|.|TRBV7-2|TRBJ1-5
CASSRQGARQPQHF
TGTGCCAGCAGTCGACAGGGGGCGCGTCAGCCCCAGCATTTT
>TRBD1|.|TRBV12-5|TRBJ2-7
CASAQDRSSYEQYF
TGTGCTAGTGCCCAGGACAGGAGCTCCTACGAGCAGTACTTC